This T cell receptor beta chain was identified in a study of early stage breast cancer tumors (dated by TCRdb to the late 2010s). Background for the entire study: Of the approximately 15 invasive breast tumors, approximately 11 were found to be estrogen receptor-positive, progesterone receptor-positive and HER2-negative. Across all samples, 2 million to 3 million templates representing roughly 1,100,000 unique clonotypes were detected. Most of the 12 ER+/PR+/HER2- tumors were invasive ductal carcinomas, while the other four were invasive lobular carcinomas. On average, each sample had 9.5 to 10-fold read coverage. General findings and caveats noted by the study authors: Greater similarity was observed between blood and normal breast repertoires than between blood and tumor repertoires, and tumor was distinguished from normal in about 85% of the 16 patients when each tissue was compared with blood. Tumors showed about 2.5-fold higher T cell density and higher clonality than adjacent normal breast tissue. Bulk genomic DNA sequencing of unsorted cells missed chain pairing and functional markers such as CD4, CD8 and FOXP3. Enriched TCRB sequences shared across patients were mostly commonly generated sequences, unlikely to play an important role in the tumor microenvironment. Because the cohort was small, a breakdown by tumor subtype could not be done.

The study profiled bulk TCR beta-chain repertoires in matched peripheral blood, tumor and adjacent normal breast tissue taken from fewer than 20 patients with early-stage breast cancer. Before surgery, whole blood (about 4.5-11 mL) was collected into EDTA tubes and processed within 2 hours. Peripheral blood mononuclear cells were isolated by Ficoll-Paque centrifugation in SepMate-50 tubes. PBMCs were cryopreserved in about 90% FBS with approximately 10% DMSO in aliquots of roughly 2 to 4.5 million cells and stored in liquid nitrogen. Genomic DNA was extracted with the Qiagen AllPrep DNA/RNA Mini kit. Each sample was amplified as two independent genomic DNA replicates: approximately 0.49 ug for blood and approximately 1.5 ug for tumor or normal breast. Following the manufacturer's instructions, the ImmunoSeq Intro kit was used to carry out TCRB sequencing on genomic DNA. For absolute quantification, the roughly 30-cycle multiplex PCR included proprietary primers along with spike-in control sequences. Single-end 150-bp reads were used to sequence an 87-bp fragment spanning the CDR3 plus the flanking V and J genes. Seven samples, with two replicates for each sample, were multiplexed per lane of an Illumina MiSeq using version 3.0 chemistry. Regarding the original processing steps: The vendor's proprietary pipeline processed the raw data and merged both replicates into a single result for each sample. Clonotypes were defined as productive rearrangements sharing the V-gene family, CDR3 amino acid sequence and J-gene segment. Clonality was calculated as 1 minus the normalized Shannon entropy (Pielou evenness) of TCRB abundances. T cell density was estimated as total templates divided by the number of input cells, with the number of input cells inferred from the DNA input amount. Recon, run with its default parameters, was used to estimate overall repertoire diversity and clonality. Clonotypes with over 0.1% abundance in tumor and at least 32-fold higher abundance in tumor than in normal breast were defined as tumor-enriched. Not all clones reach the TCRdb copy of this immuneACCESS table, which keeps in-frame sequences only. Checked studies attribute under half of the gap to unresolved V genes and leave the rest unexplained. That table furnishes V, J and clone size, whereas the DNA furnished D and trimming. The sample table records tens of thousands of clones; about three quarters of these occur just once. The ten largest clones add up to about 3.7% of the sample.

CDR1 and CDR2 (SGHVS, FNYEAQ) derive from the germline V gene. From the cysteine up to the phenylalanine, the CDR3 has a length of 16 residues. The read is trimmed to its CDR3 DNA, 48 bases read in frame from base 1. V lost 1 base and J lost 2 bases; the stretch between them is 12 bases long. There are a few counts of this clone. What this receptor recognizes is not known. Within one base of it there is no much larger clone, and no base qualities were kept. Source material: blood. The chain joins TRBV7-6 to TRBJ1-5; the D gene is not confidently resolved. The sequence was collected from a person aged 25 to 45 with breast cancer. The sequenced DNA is TGTGCCAGCAGCTTAGGGCAGGCTGGTGGCAATCAGCCCCAGCATTTT. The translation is CASSLGQAGGNQPQHF.